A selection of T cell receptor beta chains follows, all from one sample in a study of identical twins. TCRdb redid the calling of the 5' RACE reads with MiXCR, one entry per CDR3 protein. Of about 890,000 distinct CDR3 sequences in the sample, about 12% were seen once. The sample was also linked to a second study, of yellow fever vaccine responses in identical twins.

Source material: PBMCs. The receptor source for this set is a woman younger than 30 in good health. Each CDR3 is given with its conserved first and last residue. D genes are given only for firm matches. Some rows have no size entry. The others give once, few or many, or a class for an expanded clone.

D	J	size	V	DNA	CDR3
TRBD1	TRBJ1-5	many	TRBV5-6	TGTGCCAGCAGCCGACGACAGGGTCTTAATCAGCCCCAGCATTTT	CASSRRQGLNQPQHF
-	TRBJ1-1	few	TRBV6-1	TGTGCCAGCGGAGAGACGAGGAACACTGAAGCTTTCTTT	CASGETRNTEAFF
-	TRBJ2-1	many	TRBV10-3	TGTGCCATCGCCCCCGGTGCCAGGAGCTCCTACAATGAGCAGTTCTTC	CAIAPGARSSYNEQFF
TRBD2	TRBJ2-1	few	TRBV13	TGTGCCAGCAGCTCTACTGAGCGGGGTCCCTACAATGAGCAGTTCTTC	CASSSTERGPYNEQFF
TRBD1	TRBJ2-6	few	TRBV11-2	TGTGCCAGCAGCGACAGGGGGTATTCGATCTCTGGGGCCAACGTCCTGACTTTC	CASSDRGYSISGANVLTF
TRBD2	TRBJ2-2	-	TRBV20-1	TGCAGTGCTAGAGATTTACTAGCGGGAGGAAACGGGGAGCTGTTTTTT	CSARDLLAGGNGELFF
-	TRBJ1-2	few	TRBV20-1	TGCAGTGCTAGGCTGGACAGTGTGACTGGCTATGGCTACACCTTC	CSARLDSVTGYGYTF
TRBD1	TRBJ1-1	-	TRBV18	TGTGCCAGCTCACCGCTAGAGGGGGCAGCGAACACTGAAGCTTTCTTT	CASSPLEGAANTEAFF
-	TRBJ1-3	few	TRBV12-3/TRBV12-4	TGTGCCAGCAGTCGTCGTTCTGGAAACACCATATATTTT	CASSRRSGNTIYF
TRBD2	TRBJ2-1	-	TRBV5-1	TGCGCCAGCAGCCTCCAGACTAGCGGGGGGGCCAATGAGCAGTTCTTC	CASSLQTSGGANEQFF
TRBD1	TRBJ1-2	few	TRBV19	TGTGCCAGTACACGGAGAGGGCAGGGGGATGGCTACACCTTC	CASTRRGQGDGYTF
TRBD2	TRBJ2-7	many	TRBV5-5	TGTGCCAGCAGCCCAACTAGCGGGGACCTCTACGAGCAGTACTTC	CASSPTSGDLYEQYF